A selection of T cell receptor beta chains follows, all from one sample in a study of radiotherapy plus CTLA-4 blockade in lung cancer. Repertoires were generated with immunoSEQ multiplex PCR, while TCRdb's copy carries only in-frame clones and drops some. The sample has 95,000 to 150,000 clones, 85% to 90% seen once; the top ten hold 6.9%. Here the sequenced sample was peripheral blood, taken from a patient treated with radiotherapy plus ipilimumab. These receptors were obtained from a human donor with non-small cell lung cancer that progressed on radiotherapy plus ipilimumab. The CDR3 runs from the conserved cysteine through the conserved F or W. A D gene is named only where the DNA matches it firmly. The size of a clone is reported for some rows only, either as once, few or many, or as a class for expanded clones.

CDR3 DNA,CDR3 protein,V gene,J gene,D gene,clone size
TGTGCCAGCAGCTCCCAAATTAACCCGGTCGGTTATGGCTACACCTTC,CASSSQINPVGYGYTF,TRBV7-8,TRBJ1-2,NA,NA
TGTGCCAGCAGCGTAGGTTGGTTCCCTAATGAAAAACTGTTTTTT,CASSVGWFPNEKLFF,TRBV9,TRBJ1-4,NA,few
TGTGCCAGCAGTGAAAGCTTAGCGGGAGTAGATACGCAGTATTTT,CASSESLAGVDTQYF,TRBV6-1,TRBJ2-3,TRBD2,NA
TGCGCCAGCAGCTTGGAGGCTAGCGGGTGGTACAATGAGCAGTTCTTC,CASSLEASGWYNEQFF,TRBV5-1,TRBJ2-1,TRBD2,NA
TGCGCCAGCAGCTTGGAGCCTAGCGGGGCCTACAATGAGCAGTTCTTC,CASSLEPSGAYNEQFF,TRBV5-1,TRBJ2-1,TRBD2,NA
TGTGCCAGCAGCCAAGATTTACGGCGGGAGAACACCGGGGAGCTGTTTTTT,CASSQDLRRENTGELFF,TRBV4-2,TRBJ2-2,NA,NA
TGTGCCAGCAACTCCTACAATGAGCAGTTCTTC,CASNSYNEQFF,TRBV6-6,TRBJ2-1,NA,NA
TGCGCCAGCAGTGATCTCTCCGACAATGAGCAGTTCTTC,CASSDLSDNEQFF,TRBV10-2,TRBJ2-1,NA,NA
TGTACCAGCAAAAGGGAGACTGGCTACAATGAGCAGTTCTTC,CTSKRETGYNEQFF,TRBV2,TRBJ2-1,NA,NA
TGTGCCAGCACTTCGGGGCGGGAGGCAAGGAGCTCCTACGAGCAGTACTTC,CASTSGREARSSYEQYF,TRBV11-2,TRBJ2-7,TRBD2,NA
TGCGCCAGCAGTGAGAGTGCGGGCTTCGATGGCTACACCTTC,CASSESAGFDGYTF,TRBV10-2,TRBJ1-2,NA,NA
TGTGCCAGTAGTACTCTAATTGCTGGGGGCAATGAGCAGTTCTTC,CASSTLIAGGNEQFF,TRBV19,TRBJ2-1,NA,NA
TGTGCCAGCAGCTCTCGAGGTGTGTTTCGCACAGATACGCAGTATTTT,CASSSRGVFRTDTQYF,TRBV5-6,TRBJ2-3,NA,NA
TGTGCCAGTAGTATTGGGCCGCCGAACACTGAAGCTTTCTTT,CASSIGPPNTEAFF,TRBV19,TRBJ1-1,NA,NA
TGTGCCAGTACAGGGGGCGCGTCTGGAAACACCATATATTTT,CASTGGASGNTIYF,TRBV19,TRBJ1-3,TRBD1,once
TGTGCCAGCAGCCTCCGGGGCGGTGAGCAGTTCTTC,CASSLRGGEQFF,TRBV12-1,TRBJ2-1,NA,NA
TGTGCCAGCAGTGAGGGACCTCGGGAGCAGTACTTC,CASSEGPREQYF,TRBV6-1,TRBJ2-7,NA,NA
TGCGCCAGCAGCTCCCCGTCTCCAGGGTTAAATGAGCAGTTCTTC,CASSSPSPGLNEQFF,TRBV5-1,TRBJ2-1,NA,NA